This TCR beta chain was observed in a study of blood T cell repertoires in COVID-19. Individuals drawn from 24 US areas were about 18 to 90 years old. V dropped 4 bases and J dropped 4 bases, with 11 bases sitting between them. The germline V gene has CDR1 SGHRS and CDR2 YFSETQ. The CDR3 runs 14 residues. This clone was seen a handful of times. The table came from immunoSEQ multiplex PCR; TCRdb's copy has only in-frame clones and leaves some out. The top ten hold roughly 12% of the sample, which has 150,000 or so clones, roughly four fifths seen once. This chain links TRBV5-1 with TRBJ1-4; D is unclear. The clonotype was recovered from a man between 50 and 59 years old who had recovered from COVID-19. Sample: PBMCs or T cells enriched from blood (not recorded which). The DNA of the CDR3 is TGCGCCAGCAGCCCGGGTGAGGGTAATGAAAAACTGTTTTTT. It specifies CASSPGEGNEKLFF.